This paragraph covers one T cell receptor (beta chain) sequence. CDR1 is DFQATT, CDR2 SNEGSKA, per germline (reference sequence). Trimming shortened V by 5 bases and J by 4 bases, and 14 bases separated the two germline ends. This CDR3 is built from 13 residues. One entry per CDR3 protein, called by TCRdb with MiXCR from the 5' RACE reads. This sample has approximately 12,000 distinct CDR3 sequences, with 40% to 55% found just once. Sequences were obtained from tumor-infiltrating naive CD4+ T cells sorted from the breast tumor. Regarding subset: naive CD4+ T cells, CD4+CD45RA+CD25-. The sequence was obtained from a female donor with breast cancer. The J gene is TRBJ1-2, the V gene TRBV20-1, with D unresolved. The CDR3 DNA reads TGCAGTGCTCCTCGGACGGCCGCCTATGGCTACACCTTC. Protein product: CSAPRTAAYGYTF.